One sample yielded the 24 T cell receptor beta chains listed below, sequenced in a study of cytomegalovirus exposure and HLA in healthy donors. The assay was immunoSEQ multiplex PCR, and TCRdb's table has in-frame clones only and misses some. The profile shows about 97,000 clones, about 95% of them singletons. The specimen was PBMCs. The source is a woman aged 18 to 35 in good health and CMV-seronegative.

About this clone: An end of the junction differs from the germline gene, which may be a read error. The chain employs TRBV29-1 and TRBJ1-1; no definite D call. CDR3 length: 12 residues. The V gene's germline CDR1 is SQVTM and CDR2 ANQGSEA. The CDR3: CGVRAENTEAFF. In DNA, the CDR3 is TGCGGCGTCCGCGCGGAGAACACTGAAGCTTTCTTT.

This rearrangement joins TRBV6-1 to TRBJ1-1; 7 nucleotides match TRBD1. V trimming: 6 bases; J trimming: 0 bases; junction bases outside the gene matches: 4. This CDR3 has 14 amino acids. Germline CDR1 is MNHNS and CDR2 is SASEGT. CDR3 protein: CASRDRPMNTEAFF. The CDR3 nucleotides are TGTGCCAGCAGGGACAGGCCCATGAACACTGAAGCTTTCTTT.

The rearrangement links TRBV28 to TRBJ2-1; tentatively, D is TRBD1 (5 bases). The CDR3 spans 14 residues. Per the germline V gene, CDR1 is MDHEN and CDR2 is SYDVKM. With 5 bases removed from V and 3 bases from J, the gap between germline ends came to 11 bases. The CDR3 coding sequence is TGTGCCAGCAGTGCAGGGAACCTCTACAATGAGCAGTTCTTC. Its translation: CASSAGNLYNEQFF.

This chain connects TRBV6-1 to TRBJ2-7; a weak D match, TRBD2 (6 bases). The germline V gene encodes CDR1 MNHNS and CDR2 SASEGT. The V end was cut by 1 base, the J end by 6 bases, with 10 bases between. CDR3 length: 13 amino acids. The CDR3 bases are TGTGCCAGCAGTGAAGGGGGACTTCTCGAGCAGTACTTC. It translates to CASSEGGLLEQYF.

This chain joins TRBV7-2 and TRBJ2-7, with TRBD2 matching 9 bases. V lost 3 bases to trimming and J lost 3 bases; unmatched junction nucleotides: 9. The CDR3 covers 16 residues. The germline V gene encodes CDR1 SGHTA and CDR2 FQGNSA. CDR3 loop: CASSLRRGGIIYEQYF. In nucleotides, the CDR3 is TGTGCCAGCAGCTTGAGGCGGGGGGGCATTATCTACGAGCAGTACTTC.

The J gene is TRBJ2-2, the V gene TRBV5-6; 13 nucleotides align to TRBD2. With V trimmed by 4 bases and J by 7 bases, 7 bases remained unmatched. This CDR3 is 16 amino acids long. Germline values: CDR1 SGHDT, CDR2 YYEEEE. CDR3 sequence: CASSRTSGSIIGELFF. CDR3 DNA: TGTGCCAGCAGCCGGACTAGCGGGAGTATTATCGGGGAGCTGTTTTTT.

Here the CDR3 DNA reads TGTGCCAGCAGCTTCGTAGCGGACACCGGGGAGCTGTTTTTT. Protein product: CASSFVADTGELFF. V usage is TRBV11-3 and J usage is TRBJ2-2; tentative D call: TRBD2 (6 bases). Germline V gene sequence: CDR1 SGHNT, CDR2 YENEEA. This CDR3 has 14 residues. Trimming cost V 3 bases and J 3 bases, with 8 bases left between them.

The chain couples TRBV19 to TRBJ1-2, with TRBD1 identical over 10 bases. CDR1 is LNHDA, CDR2 SQIVND, per germline (reference sequence). Losses at the gene ends were 7 bases for V and 5 bases for J; bases not matched to a gene: 4. The CDR3 has 13 amino acids. CDR3: CASIGTGEYGYTF. The CDR3 nucleotides are TGTGCCAGTATTGGGACAGGGGAATATGGCTACACCTTC.

V gene TRBV4-1 combines with J gene TRBJ2-1, with 11 bases lining up with TRBD1. Germline V lookup: CDR1 MGHRA, CDR2 YSYEKL. V shed 1 base, J shed 7 bases, and the junction held 9 bases outside the gene matches. The CDR3 is 17 residues long. The CDR3 loop reads CASSQGGGTGGSNEQFF. In DNA form, the CDR3 reads TGCGCCAGCAGCCAAGGAGGGGGGACAGGGGGGAGTAATGAGCAGTTCTTC.

V gene TRBV7-9 combines with J gene TRBJ2-7; 9 bases match TRBD1. This CDR3 contains 15 residues. The V and J ends lost 5 bases and 5 bases, in that order; junction bases with no gene match: 10. Germline V CDR1 and CDR2: SEHNR, FQNEAQ (reference sequence). The CDR3 loop is CASSRGTGITHEQYF. In DNA, the CDR3 is TGTGCCAGCAGCAGAGGGACAGGGATTACCCACGAGCAGTACTTC. Using reference TRBV7-9 and TRBJ2-7 for the parts outside the CDR3, the full variable domain is DTGVSQNPRHKITKRGQNVTFRCDPISEHNRLYWYRQTLGQGPEFLTYFQNEAQLEKSRLLSDRFSAERPKGSFSTLEIQRTEQGDSAMYLCASSRGTGITHEQYFGPGTRLTVT.

The CDR3: CASSIFGQGARDYTF. The CDR3 nucleotides are TGTGCCAGTAGTATATTCGGACAGGGGGCTAGGGACTACACCTTC. This chain links TRBV19 with TRBJ1-2, with 11 nucleotides matching TRBD1. The CDR3 length is 15 residues. After removal of 2 bases from V and 10 bases from J, the junction contained 9 bases not matched to a gene. Germline-derived CDR1 and CDR2 are LNHDA and SQIVND (reference sequence).

This chain uses TRBV6-6 with TRBJ1-5; no clear D gene. The V end lost 2 bases, the J end lost 5 bases, and 7 bases lay between the germline ends. Germline V gene lookup returns CDR1 MNHNY and CDR2 SVGAGI (reference sequence). The CDR3 covers 13 residues. In DNA, the CDR3 is TGTGCCAGCAGTTACCCCAACTATCAGCCCCAGCATTTT. Its protein product is CASSYPNYQPQHF.

V and J are TRBV25-1 and TRBJ1-5, with TRBD1 identical over 9 bases. Trimming at V came to 3 bases and at J to 2 bases, leaving 5 bases not matched to a gene. This CDR3 spans 16 amino acids. Germline V gives CDR1 MGHDK, CDR2 SYGVNS. CDR3 sequence reads: CASSEGTGFGNQPQHF. The DNA for the CDR3 is TGTGCCAGCAGTGAGGGGACAGGGTTCGGCAATCAGCCCCAGCATTTT. The full variable domain, its missing parts supplied by reference TRBV25-1 and TRBJ1-5, is EADIYQTPRYLVIGTGKKITLECSQTMGHDKMYWYQQDPGMELHLIHYSYGVNSTEKGDLSSESTVSRIRTEHFPLTLESARPSHTSQYLCASSEGTGFGNQPQHFGDGTRLSIL.

This chain joins TRBV5-6 and TRBJ1-1; D gene uncertain. V lost 3 bases and J 2 bases, leaving 11 bases between the germline ends. CDR3 length: 14 residues. Per the germline V gene, CDR1 is SGHDT and CDR2 is YYEEEE. As DNA, the CDR3 is TGTGCCAGCAGCTCCATTGACTCAAACACTGAAGCTTTCTTT. Protein: CASSSIDSNTEAFF.

The chain carries TRBV15 and TRBJ2-3; 8 nucleotides line up with TRBD2. This CDR3 contains 14 residues. V trimming: 1 base; J trimming: 9 bases; junction bases outside the gene matches: 6. In germline, CDR1 is LNHNV, CDR2 YYDKDF (reference sequence). In DNA, the CDR3 is TGTGCCACCAGCAGAGCCCCGACTAGCGAAACGCAGTATTTT. This translates into CATSRAPTSETQYF. The entire variable domain, with the rest obtained from reference TRBV15 and TRBJ2-3, is as follows: DAMVIQNPRYQVTQFGKPVTLSCSQTLNHNVMYWYQQKSSQAPKLLFHYYDKDFNNEADTPDNFQSRRPNTSFCFLDIRSPGLGDTAMYLCATSRAPTSETQYFGPGTRLTVL.

This chain joins TRBV2 and TRBJ2-4; no definite D call. This CDR3 is 13 amino acids long. Germline CDR1 and CDR2: SNHLY and FYNNEI. Trimming cost V 2 bases and J 6 bases, with 8 bases left between them. CDR3 protein: CASSEPPGNIQYF. The CDR3 DNA reads as TGTGCCAGCAGTGAACCTCCGGGAAACATTCAGTACTTC. Supplemented by reference TRBV2 and TRBJ2-4, the full variable domain reads EPEVTQTPSHQVTQMGQEVILRCVPISNHLYFYWYRQILGQKVEFLVSFYNNEISEKSEIFDDQFSVERPDGSNFTLKIRSTKLEDSAMYFCASSEPPGNIQYFGAGTRLSVL.

The chain couples TRBV21-1 to TRBJ1-5; TRBD1, the table's D call, lacks a check against the DNA. TRBV21-1 is a pseudogene. The CDR3 extends over 17 amino acids. The CDR3 sequence: CASSKANRKRSNQPQHF. The CDR3, as DNA: TGTGCCAGCAGCAAAGCGAACAGGAAGAGGAGCAATCAGCCCCAGCATTTT.

The genes are TRBV19 and TRBJ2-7; 9 nucleotides line up with TRBD1. Unmatched junction bases numbered 1, after V lost 5 bases and J lost 2 bases. This CDR3 is built from 13 residues. Germline CDR1 reads LNHDA; CDR2 reads SQIVND (reference sequence). The DNA for the CDR3 is TGTGCCAGTAGTCGGGACAGGGCCTACGAGCAGTACTTC. It yields the protein CASSRDRAYEQYF.

This chain joins TRBV29-1 and TRBJ1-2; 9 bases align to TRBD1. This CDR3 has 13 residues. V was clipped by 6 bases and J by 7 bases; unmatched bases: 9. Germline CDR1 and CDR2: SQVTM and ANQGSEA. In nucleotides, the CDR3 is TGCAGCGTCGGTACAGGGGGCGCAGGTGGCTACACCTTC. Translated, it gives CSVGTGGAGGYTF.

The rearrangement uses TRBV18 and TRBJ2-5, with 7 bases matching TRBD2. The CDR3 extends over 14 amino acids. Trimming cost V 6 bases and J 5 bases; bases outside gene matches: 9. Germline CDR1 and CDR2: KGHSH and LQKENI. This CDR3 reads CASSRLGEGETQYF. The CDR3, as DNA: TGTGCCAGCTCCCGACTAGGGGAGGGCGAGACCCAGTACTTC.

As to this clone: The sample carries other DNA sequences with the same CDR3. The genes are TRBV9 and TRBJ2-7, with TRBD1 matching 8 bases. The CDR3 sequence is 14 residues long. CDR1 and CDR2 (germline): SGDLS, YYNGEE. J lost 2 bases, V lost 2 bases, and 3 bases had no gene match. CDR3 sequence (DNA): TGTGCCAGCAGCGTGGGGACAGGAACCTACGAGCAGTACTTC. Protein sequence: CASSVGTGTYEQYF.

The rearrangement uses TRBV7-9 and TRBJ2-2; 10 bases map to TRBD1. Germline V CDR1 and CDR2: SEHNR, FQNEAQ (reference sequence). The CDR3 contains 16 residues. With V trimmed by 4 bases and J by 4 bases, 6 bases remained unmatched. The CDR3 nucleotides are TGTGCCAGCAGCTCTACCCGGGACAGGGGCACCGGGGAGCTGTTTTTT. It encodes CASSSTRDRGTGELFF.

This chain uses TRBV6-6 with TRBJ2-3, with D uncertain. Trimming pared 9 bases from V and 6 bases from J, leaving 22 bases between. The CDR3 totals 15 residues. Per the germline V gene, CDR1 is MNHNY and CDR2 is SVGAGI (reference sequence). CDR3 bases: TGTGCCAGTCTGCGTGGCGGATCCGCCTTTGATACGCAGTATTTT. It codes for CASLRGGSAFDTQYF.

This rearrangement joins TRBV28 to TRBJ1-1; the match to TRBD1 covers 7 bases. This CDR3 has 13 residues. Germline V gene lookup returns CDR1 MDHEN and CDR2 SYDVKM. The CDR3 nucleotides read TGTATTGCGCAGCGACAGGGGAACACTGAAGCTTTCTTT. It codes for CIAQRQGNTEAFF.